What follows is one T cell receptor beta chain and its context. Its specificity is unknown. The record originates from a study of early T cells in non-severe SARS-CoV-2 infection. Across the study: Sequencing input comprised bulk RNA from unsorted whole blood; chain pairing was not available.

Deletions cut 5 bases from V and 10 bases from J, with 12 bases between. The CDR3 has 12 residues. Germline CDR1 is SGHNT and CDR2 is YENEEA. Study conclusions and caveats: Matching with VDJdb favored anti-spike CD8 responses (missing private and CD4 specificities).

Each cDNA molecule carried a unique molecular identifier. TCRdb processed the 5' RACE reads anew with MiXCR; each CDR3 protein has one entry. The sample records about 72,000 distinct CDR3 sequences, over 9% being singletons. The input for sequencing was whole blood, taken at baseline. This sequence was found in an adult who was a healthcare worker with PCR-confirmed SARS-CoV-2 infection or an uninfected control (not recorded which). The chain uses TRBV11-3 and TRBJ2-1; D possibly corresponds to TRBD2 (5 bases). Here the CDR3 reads CASSPGRGEQFF. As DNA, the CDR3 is TGTGCCAGCAGCCCGGGAAGAGGGGAGCAGTTCTTC.